The 10 T cell receptor beta chains reported below all come from one sample, sequenced in a study of T cell changes during pregnancy in multiple sclerosis. Method: immunoSEQ multiplex PCR; TCRdb's copy keeps in-frame clones and lacks some. The repertoire has tens of thousands of clones, almost 95% of them found once; the top ten carry 0.74%. Sequencing used CD4+ T cells from peripheral blood mononuclear cells, obtained in the third trimester of pregnancy. The source is a female donor with multiple sclerosis, enrolled in a pregnancy study.

This clone showed up just a few times. The chain employs TRBV7-2 and TRBJ1-1, with D tentatively TRBD1 (5 bases). V lost 4 bases to trimming and J lost 1 base, with 7 bases between them. The germline CDR1 and CDR2 sequences are SGHTA and FQGNSA. The CDR3 runs 13 residues. CDR3 in DNA: TGTGCCAGCAGCTCGCAGGGGAACACTGAAGCTTTCTTT. Its translation: CASSSQGNTEAFF.

The chain has TRBV6-1 and TRBJ1-1, with D perhaps matching TRBD1 (5 bases). Germline CDR1 is MNHNS and CDR2 is SASEGT. The CDR3 consists of 13 residues. V was pared by 6 bases and J by 0 bases, with 8 bases between. Written as DNA, the CDR3 is TGTGCCAGCAGGGACAAAATGAACACTGAAGCTTTCTTT. It encodes CASRDKMNTEAFF.

This clone was counted a single time. The rearrangement uses TRBV5-5 and TRBJ1-1, with D tentatively TRBD1 (5 bases). The CDR3 runs 14 residues. CDR1 and CDR2 (germline): SGHKS, YYEKEE (reference sequence). The germline V and J ends were trimmed by 3 bases and 6 bases, with 15 bases remaining between them. Here the CDR3 reads CASSSGLINAEAFF. The CDR3 DNA reads TGTGCCAGCAGCTCGGGACTGATCAACGCTGAAGCTTTCTTT.

This clone has just a few counts. This sequence joins TRBV7-3 and TRBJ2-1; TRBD2 might be the D (6 bases). The germline V gene has CDR1 SGHTA and CDR2 FQGTGA. The CDR3 length is 12 residues. V was shortened by 6 bases and J by 7 bases, with 10 bases between the two germline ends. CDR3 sequence: CASSAGMNEQFF. In DNA, the CDR3 is TGTGCCAGCAGTGCGGGGATGAATGAGCAGTTCTTC. The variable domain in full, completed from reference TRBV7-3 and TRBJ2-1, reads GAGVSQTPSNKVTEKGKYVELRCDPISGHTALYWYRQSLGQGPEFLIYFQGTGAADDSGLPNDRFFAVRPEGSVSTLKIQRTERGDSAVYLCASSAGMNEQFFGPGTRLTVL.

V gene TRBV27 combines with J gene TRBJ2-7; tentatively, D is TRBD2 (6 bases). Per germline, CDR1 MNHEY and CDR2 SMNVEV (reference sequence). V was pared by 3 bases and J by 0 bases, with 15 bases between. The CDR3 length is 16 residues. CDR3 coding DNA: TGTGCCAGCAGTTTGGTGGCGGGATCGAGCTCCTACGAGCAGTACTTC. This encodes CASSLVAGSSSYEQYF.

This chain joins TRBV7-2 and TRBJ1-2, with 7 nucleotides matching TRBD1. CDR1 and CDR2 from the germline V gene are SGHTA and FQGNSA. The CDR3 is made up of 14 amino acids. V trimming: 5 bases; J trimming: 7 bases; junction bases outside the gene matches: 10. The DNA for the CDR3 is TGTGCCAGCAGCCCCAACCTACAGGGGACTGGCTACACCTTC. This codes for CASSPNLQGTGYTF.

The V gene is TRBV30, the J gene TRBJ2-5, with 10 bases lining up with TRBD2. The germline V gene has CDR1 GTSNPN and CDR2 SVGIG (reference sequence). The V and J ends lost 1 base and 0 bases, in that order; junction bases with no gene match: 2. The CDR3 is made up of 15 amino acids. Here the CDR3 DNA reads TGTGCCTGGAGTGAACTAGCGGGGTACCAAGAGACCCAGTACTTC. This encodes CAWSELAGYQETQYF.

This clone was recorded a few times. This chain connects TRBV2 to TRBJ2-2, with D tentatively TRBD2 (7 bases). Germline values: CDR1 SNHLY, CDR2 FYNNEI. The CDR3 is 15 amino acids. V was cut by 8 bases and J by 1 base, with 14 bases left in between. The chain's CDR3 is CASGGGGRNTGELFF. DNA for the CDR3: TGTGCCAGCGGTGGGGGGGGGCGGAACACCGGGGAGCTGTTTTTT.

The chain combines TRBV9 with TRBJ2-5, with D perhaps TRBD1 (5 bases). Germline V gives CDR1 SGDLS, CDR2 YYNGEE. V was shortened by 0 bases and J by 5 bases, with 5 bases between the two germline ends. This CDR3 comprises 12 residues. This CDR3 is CASSVEGETQYF. CDR3 DNA: TGTGCCAGCAGCGTAGAGGGGGAGACCCAGTACTTC.

V and J are TRBV27 and TRBJ1-1; D not certain. CDR1 and CDR2 from the germline V gene are MNHEY and SMNVEV (reference sequence). The V gene lost 4 bases and the J gene lost 4 bases, with 16 bases spanning the gap. The CDR3 extends over 15 amino acids. CDR3 sequence: CASSSPRRGGTEAFF. Written as DNA, the CDR3 is TGTGCCAGCAGTTCTCCCCGCCGAGGTGGCACTGAAGCTTTCTTT.